Included here is one T cell receptor beta chain sequence, with context. The antigen is undetermined. Produced via immunoSEQ multiplex PCR; TCRdb's table is partial and in-frame only. The table lists approximately 200,000 clones, approximately 93% of them singletons. This entry comes from a study of T cell responses to AZD1222 COVID-19 vaccine. Study-wide points: Two doses of AZD1222 preceded a rise in Spike-specific TCR breadth and depth.

Germline V lookup: CDR1 SGHRS, CDR2 YFSETQ. Trimming removed 0 bases from V and 6 bases from J, with 15 bases in between. This CDR3 is 15 amino acids long. The rearrangement links TRBV5-1 to TRBJ1-1, with D unresolved. This clonotype originated in an adult who received the AZD1222 COVID-19 vaccine. The sample in question was peripheral blood, obtained 28 days after the second AZD1222 dose. The CDR3 region is CASSLASDPVAEAFF. As DNA, the CDR3 is TGCGCCAGCAGCTTGGCCTCGGACCCCGTGGCTGAAGCTTTCTTT.